This TCR beta chain stems from a study of blood T cell repertoires in COVID-19. Study details: Acute and convalescent COVID-19 specimens originated in the United States, Italy and Spain. Sample material is recorded as cDNA or gDNA derived from T cells, B-cell-depleted T cells, or PBMCs.

CDR1 is SEHNR and CDR2 is FQNEAQ in the germline V gene (reference sequence). V was pared by 2 bases and J by 7 bases, with 6 bases between. The CDR3 has 12 residues. Original processing methods: Amplified reference gene primers provided the basis for estimating nucleated cell counts. TCRdb's copy holds only in-frame clones and misses some; the assay was immunoSEQ multiplex PCR. That table furnishes V, J and clone size, whereas the DNA furnished D and trimming. The sample records about 300,000 clones, around 90% being singletons. Sequenced material: peripheral blood. This sequence originates from a man younger than 35 with active or convalescent COVID-19. The chain couples TRBV7-9 to TRBJ1-3; D is ambiguous. This CDR3 reads CASSLYGNTIYF. The CDR3 region has the DNA TGTGCCAGCAGCTTATACGGGAACACCATATATTTT.